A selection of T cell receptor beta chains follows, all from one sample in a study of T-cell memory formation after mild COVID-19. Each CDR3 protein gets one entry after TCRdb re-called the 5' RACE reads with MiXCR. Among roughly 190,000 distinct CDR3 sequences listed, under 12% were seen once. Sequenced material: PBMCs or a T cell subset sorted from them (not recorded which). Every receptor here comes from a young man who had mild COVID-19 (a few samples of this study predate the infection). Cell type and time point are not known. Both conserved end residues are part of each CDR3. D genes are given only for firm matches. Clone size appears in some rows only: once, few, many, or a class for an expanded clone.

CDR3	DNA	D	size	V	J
CASSWYGGVNQPQHF	TGTGCCAGCAGCTGGTACGGCGGGGTAAATCAGCCCCAGCATTTT	.	.	TRBV7-2	TRBJ1-5
CASSLRAASTDTQYF	TGTGCCAGCAGCTTACGTGCGGCTAGCACAGATACGCAGTATTTT	.	.	TRBV7-6	TRBJ2-3
CASSLTEEGNTIYF	TGTGCCAGCAGTTTGACGGAGGAGGGAAACACCATATATTTT	.	.	TRBV12-3/TRBV12-4	TRBJ1-3
CASSLGGDVDTQYF	TGTGCCAGCAGCTTAGGGGGGGACGTGGATACGCAGTATTTT	.	many	TRBV7-2	TRBJ2-3
CASSQGSRGVQETQYF	TGCGCCAGCAGCCAAGGGTCTAGGGGCGTACAAGAGACCCAGTACTTC	.	.	TRBV4-3	TRBJ2-5
CASRSRGSNGYGYTF	TGTGCCAGCAGATCCCGGGGGAGCAACGGCTATGGCTACACCTTC	.	few	TRBV6-5	TRBJ1-2
CASSPETVISYNSPLHF	TGCGCCAGCAGCCCTGAGACAGTCATCTCCTATAATTCACCCCTCCACTTT	.	few	TRBV4-1	TRBJ1-6
CASSVTLTSGGAHEQFF	TGTGCCAGCAGCGTCACCTTGACTAGCGGGGGGGCCCATGAGCAGTTCTTC	TRBD2	.	TRBV9	TRBJ2-1
CASSWDDSSEQYF	TGTGCCAGCAGTTGGGACGACAGCTCCGAGCAGTACTTC	.	.	TRBV6-2/TRBV6-3	TRBJ2-7
CASSPVAGNNSPLHF	TGTGCCAGCTCACCAGTCGCAGGGAATAATTCACCCCTCCACTTT	.	few	TRBV18	TRBJ1-6
CASSGGGREETQYF	TGCGCCAGCAGCGGTGGAGGGCGGGAAGAGACCCAGTACTTC	.	.	TRBV5-1	TRBJ2-5
CASRPETQGVGIQYF	TGCGCCAGCAGGCCTGAGACCCAGGGGGTCGGCATTCAGTACTTC	TRBD1	few	TRBV5-1	TRBJ2-4
CASSVGGGNTGELFF	TGTGCCAGCAGCGTAGGCGGGGGGAACACCGGGGAGCTGTTTTTT	TRBD2	many	TRBV9	TRBJ2-2
CASSLYGPTDTQYF	TGTGCCAGCAGCTTATACGGCCCCACAGATACGCAGTATTTT	.	few	TRBV7-2	TRBJ2-3
CSASSGSGQPQHF	TGCAGTGCTAGTTCGGGCTCAGGCCAGCCCCAGCATTTT	.	few	TRBV20-1	TRBJ1-5
CASASPGTDGYTF	TGTGCCAGCGCCTCGCCCGGGACAGATGGCTACACCTTC	TRBD1	.	TRBV11-2	TRBJ1-2
CASIQQGGHSEQFF	TGCGCCAGCATTCAACAGGGGGGTCATAGTGAGCAGTTCTTC	TRBD1	many	TRBV23-1	TRBJ2-1
CASSLAGAYNEQFF	TGTGCCAGCAGCTTAGCGGGGGCCTACAATGAGCAGTTCTTC	.	few	TRBV7-2	TRBJ2-1
CASSLGNWGETEAFF	TGTGCCAGCAGCTTAGGTAATTGGGGGGAGACTGAAGCTTTCTTT	.	.	TRBV7-2	TRBJ1-1
CASSSRESLAGVPETQYF	TGTGCCAGCAGCTCCCGTGAATCTCTAGCGGGGGTCCCAGAGACCCAGTACTTC	TRBD2	few	TRBV11-2	TRBJ2-5
CSVNSYNEQFF	TGCAGCGTTAATTCCTACAATGAGCAGTTCTTC	.	.	TRBV29-1	TRBJ2-1
CASSLAPWDRGGDTQYF	TGTGCCAGCAGCTTAGCCCCCTGGGACAGGGGTGGAGATACGCAGTATTTT	TRBD1	many	TRBV7-8	TRBJ2-3
CASSLWGTGETQYF	TGCGCCAGCAGCTTGTGGGGGACGGGAGAGACCCAGTACTTC	.	few	TRBV5-1	TRBJ2-5
CASMWRINSISYNEQFF	TGTGCCAGCATGTGGAGGATCAATTCAATCTCCTACAATGAGCAGTTCTTC	.	.	TRBV12-3/TRBV12-4	TRBJ2-1
CSARDPIRGNQPQHF	TGCAGTGCTAGAGACCCGATCCGGGGCAATCAGCCCCAGCATTTT	.	.	TRBV20-1	TRBJ1-5
CAISESVGTDTQYF	TGTGCCATCAGTGAGTCCGTAGGGACAGATACGCAGTATTTT	.	.	TRBV10-3	TRBJ2-3
CASSLGVATSAFF	TGTGCCAGCAGTCTAGGCGTTGCAACCTCGGCTTTCTTT	.	.	TRBV5-6	TRBJ1-1
CASKVLQGTGDTQYF	TGTGCCAGCAAGGTTTTACAGGGGACGGGAGATACGCAGTATTTT	TRBD1	.	TRBV7-2	TRBJ2-3
CASSHRGSGELFF	TGTGCCAGCAGCCACCGGGGCTCCGGGGAGCTGTTTTTT	.	.	TRBV3-1	TRBJ2-2
CASSRPDGQETQYF	TGCGCCAGCAGCCGTCCGGACGGTCAAGAGACCCAGTACTTC	.	.	TRBV5-1	TRBJ2-5
CASSLSGTRGEKLFF	TGTGCCAGCAGCCTAAGCGGGACTAGGGGGGAAAAACTGTTTTTT	.	.	TRBV7-9	TRBJ1-4
CASSPTLAGGHNEQFF	TGTGCCAGCTCACCGACACTAGCGGGGGGGCACAATGAGCAGTTCTTC	TRBD2	.	TRBV18	TRBJ2-1
CASSRRGRGLLMNTEAFF	TGTGCCAGCTCCCGCCGAGGCAGGGGGTTGTTGATGAACACTGAAGCTTTCTTT	TRBD1	.	TRBV12-3/TRBV12-4	TRBJ1-1
CASSLAGTSVAGRQFF	TGTGCCAGCAGCTTAGCCGGGACTAGCGTCGCAGGGCGGCAGTTCTTC	TRBD2	few	TRBV7-2	TRBJ2-1
CASSSGWGNTEAFF	TGTGCCAGCAGTTCGGGGTGGGGGAACACTGAAGCTTTCTTT	.	.	TRBV12-3/TRBV12-4	TRBJ1-1
CASSRYRVKASRNTIYF	TGTGCCAGCAGCCGATACAGGGTTAAGGCATCTCGAAACACCATATATTTT	.	few	TRBV7-8	TRBJ1-3
CASSATGGYGNQPQHF	TGTGCCAGCAGTGCGACAGGGGGGTACGGCAATCAGCCCCAGCATTTT	TRBD1	few	TRBV27	TRBJ1-5
CSVVTGQRAPNEQFF	TGCAGCGTTGTCACGGGACAGAGGGCCCCCAATGAGCAGTTCTTC	TRBD1	.	TRBV29-1	TRBJ2-1
CASIRTERTTNEKLFF	TGCGCCAGCATCAGAACAGAACGTACAACTAATGAAAAACTGTTTTTT	.	few	TRBV23-1	TRBJ1-4
CASGQGLNTEAFF	TGCGCCAGCGGACAGGGGCTGAACACTGAAGCTTTCTTT	TRBD1	.	TRBV5-1	TRBJ1-1
CASSPFQAFGNTIYF	TGTGCCAGCAGTCCATTCCAAGCCTTTGGAAACACCATATATTTT	.	few	TRBV12-3/TRBV12-4	TRBJ1-3
CASIADRAANSPLHF	TGTGCCTCGATAGCTGACAGGGCGGCAAACTCACCCCTCCACTTT	TRBD1	.	TRBV10-3	TRBJ1-6
CASGRDRGMSGELFF	TGTGCCAGCGGCCGGGACAGGGGGATGTCAGGGGAGCTGTTTTTT	TRBD1	few	TRBV27	TRBJ2-2
CASSSQGSLGYGYTF	TGTGCCAGCAGTTCCCAGGGCAGCCTCGGGTATGGCTACACCTTC	.	few	TRBV28	TRBJ1-2
CASSQETGNTGELFF	TGCGCCAGCAGCCAAGAGACAGGGAACACCGGGGAGCTGTTTTTT	.	few	TRBV4-3	TRBJ2-2
CASSYKAYLNTEAFF	TGTGCCAGCAGTTATAAGGCCTACTTAAACACTGAAGCTTTCTTT	.	many	TRBV6-5	TRBJ1-1
CASSFDRNTGELFF	TGTGCCAGCAGCTTCGACAGAAACACCGGGGAGCTGTTTTTT	.	many	TRBV5-5	TRBJ2-2
CASSRQHQETQYF	TGTGCCAGCAGCAGACAGCACCAAGAGACCCAGTACTTC	.	few	TRBV3-1	TRBJ2-5
CASSFYTVTDTQYF	TGTGCCAGCAGCTTTTACACGGTTACAGATACGCAGTATTTT	.	.	TRBV7-2	TRBJ2-3
CASSPFIIEAGAAESPLHF	TGCGCCAGCAGTCCGTTTATAATTGAGGCAGGAGCGGCGGAATCACCCCTCCACTTT	.	few	TRBV4-1	TRBJ1-6
CAIRDRMNTEAFF	TGTGCCATCCGGGACAGGATGAACACTGAAGCTTTCTTT	TRBD1	.	TRBV10-3	TRBJ1-1